This T cell receptor beta chain is drawn from a study of blood T cell repertoires in COVID-19. Study-level background: There were acute and convalescent COVID-19 samples, and they came from the United States, Italy and Spain. T cells, B-cell-depleted T cells, or PBMCs provided the cDNA or gDNA that served as material.

Authors' data handling: Estimates of nucleated cell counts were drawn from the amplification of reference gene primers. TCRdb's copy holds only in-frame clones and misses some; the assay was immunoSEQ multiplex PCR. That table gives V, J and clone size, and the DNA gave D and trimming. The sample lists 200,000 to 250,000 clones; 75% to 90% were seen once. Only one count was recorded for this clone. The receptor comes from a young man with COVID-19, enrolled during active disease. The sequenced sample was peripheral blood.

CDR3 DNA: TGTGCCAGCAGTGAAGCCGGGATTAGCTCCTACGAGCAGTACTTC. Amino acid sequence: CASSEAGISSYEQYF. The chain recombines TRBV6-1 with TRBJ2-7; weak D call: TRBD2 (5 bases). The CDR3 has 15 amino acids. V gave up 0 bases and J gave up 0 bases, with 9 bases separating them. CDR1 is MNHNS and CDR2 is SASEGT in the germline V gene.